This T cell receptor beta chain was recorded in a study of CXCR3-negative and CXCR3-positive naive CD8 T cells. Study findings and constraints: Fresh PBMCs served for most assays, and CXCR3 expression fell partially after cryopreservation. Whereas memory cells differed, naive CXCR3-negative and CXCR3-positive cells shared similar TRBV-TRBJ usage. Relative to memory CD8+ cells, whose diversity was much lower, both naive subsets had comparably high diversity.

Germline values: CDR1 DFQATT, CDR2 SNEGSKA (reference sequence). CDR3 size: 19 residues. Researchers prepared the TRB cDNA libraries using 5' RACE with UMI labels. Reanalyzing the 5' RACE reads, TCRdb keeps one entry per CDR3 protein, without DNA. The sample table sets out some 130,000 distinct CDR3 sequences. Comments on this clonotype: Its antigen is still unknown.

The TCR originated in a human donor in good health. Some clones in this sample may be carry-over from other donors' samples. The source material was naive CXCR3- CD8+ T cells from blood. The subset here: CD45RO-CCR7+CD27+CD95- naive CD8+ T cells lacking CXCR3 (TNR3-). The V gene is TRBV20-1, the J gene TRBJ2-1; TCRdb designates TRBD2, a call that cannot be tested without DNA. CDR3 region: CSARDQFGLAGALYNEQFF.